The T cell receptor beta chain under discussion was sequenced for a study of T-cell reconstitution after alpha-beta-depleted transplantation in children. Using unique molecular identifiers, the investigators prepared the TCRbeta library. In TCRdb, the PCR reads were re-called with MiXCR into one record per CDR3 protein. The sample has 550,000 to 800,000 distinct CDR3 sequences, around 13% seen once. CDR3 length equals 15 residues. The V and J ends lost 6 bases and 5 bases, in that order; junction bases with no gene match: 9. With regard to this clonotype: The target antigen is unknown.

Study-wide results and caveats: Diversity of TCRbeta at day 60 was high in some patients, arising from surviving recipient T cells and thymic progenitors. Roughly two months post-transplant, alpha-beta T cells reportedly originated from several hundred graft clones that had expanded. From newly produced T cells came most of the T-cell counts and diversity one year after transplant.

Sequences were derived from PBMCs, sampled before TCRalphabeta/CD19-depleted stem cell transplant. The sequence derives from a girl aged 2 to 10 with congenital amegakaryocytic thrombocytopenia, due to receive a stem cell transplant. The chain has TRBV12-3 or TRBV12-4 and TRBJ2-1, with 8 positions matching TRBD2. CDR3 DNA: TGTGCCAGCAGGAACCCTAGCGGGCTTAACAATGAGCAGTTCTTC. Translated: CASRNPSGLNNEQFF.